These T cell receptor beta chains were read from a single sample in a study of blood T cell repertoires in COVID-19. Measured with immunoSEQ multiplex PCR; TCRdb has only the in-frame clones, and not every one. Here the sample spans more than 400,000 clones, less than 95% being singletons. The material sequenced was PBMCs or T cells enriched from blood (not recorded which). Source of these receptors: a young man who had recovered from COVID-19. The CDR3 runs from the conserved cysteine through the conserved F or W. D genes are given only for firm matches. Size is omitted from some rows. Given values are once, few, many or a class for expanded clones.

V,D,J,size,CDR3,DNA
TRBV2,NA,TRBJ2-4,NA,CASSRSGLKNIQYF,TGTGCCAGCAGTCGGTCGGGACTCAAAAACATTCAGTACTTC
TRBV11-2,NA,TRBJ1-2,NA,CASSSGGIYYGYTF,TGTGCCAGCAGCTCGGGGGGAATTTACTATGGCTACACCTTC
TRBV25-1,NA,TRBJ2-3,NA,CASTRGTDTQYF,TGTGCCAGCACCCGGGGCACAGATACGCAGTATTTT
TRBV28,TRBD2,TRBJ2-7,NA,CASSKELAGAHEQYF,TGTGCCAGCAGTAAAGAACTAGCGGGAGCCCACGAGCAGTACTTC
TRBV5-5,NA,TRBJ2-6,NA,CASSLIPSEAGANVLTF,TGTGCCAGCAGCTTGATCCCGTCGGAGGCCGGGGCCAACGTCCTGACTTTC
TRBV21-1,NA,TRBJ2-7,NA,CASSKILPRDRAYEQYF,TGTGCCAGCAGCAAAATACTTCCCCGGGACAGGGCCTACGAGCAGTACTTC
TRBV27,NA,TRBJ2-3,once,CASSSSGWGGTDTQYF,NA
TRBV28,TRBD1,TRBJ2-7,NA,CASRSGQGYEQYF,TGTGCCAGCAGATCGGGACAGGGATACGAGCAGTACTTC
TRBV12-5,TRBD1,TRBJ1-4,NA,CATSIEGAGEKLFF,TGTGCTACCTCGATCGAGGGGGCTGGGGAAAAACTGTTTTTT
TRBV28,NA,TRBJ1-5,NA,CASSARSGGGNQPQHF,TGTGCCAGCAGCGCCCGGTCGGGGGGAGGTAATCAGCCCCAGCATTTT
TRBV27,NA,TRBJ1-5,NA,CASSLTGPNQPQHF,TGTGCCAGCAGTCTTACAGGGCCCAATCAGCCCCAGCATTTT
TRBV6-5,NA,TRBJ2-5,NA,CASTRQETQYF,TGTGCCAGCACCCGCCAAGAGACCCAGTACTTC
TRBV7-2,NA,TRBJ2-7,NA,CASSLGWVGGSYEQYF,TGTGCCAGCAGCTTAGGATGGGTGGGGGGCTCCTACGAGCAGTACTTC
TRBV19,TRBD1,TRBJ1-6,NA,CASRLDRSLHF,TGTGCCAGTAGATTGGACAGGAGTCTCCACTTT
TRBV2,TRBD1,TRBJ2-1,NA,CASSAGTGDNEQFF,TGTGCCAGCAGTGCGGGGACAGGGGACAATGAGCAGTTCTTC
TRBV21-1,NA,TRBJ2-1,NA,CASSKDGRLAGADEQFF,TGTGCCAGCAGCAAAGACGGGCGGCTAGCGGGGGCCGATGAGCAGTTCTTC
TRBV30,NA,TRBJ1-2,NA,CAWSTGRGGYGYTF,TGTGCCTGGAGTACTGGACGGGGAGGCTATGGCTACACCTTC
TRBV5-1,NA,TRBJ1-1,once,CASSFIGGEVEAFF,TGCGCCAGCAGCTTCATAGGGGGGGAGGTTGAAGCTTTCTTT
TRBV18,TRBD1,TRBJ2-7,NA,CASSPPVGTGDTHEQYF,TGTGCCAGCTCACCACCGGTAGGGACAGGGGACACCCACGAGCAGTACTTC
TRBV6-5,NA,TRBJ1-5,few,CASSSSGGYQPQHF,TGTGCCAGCAGTTCCAGCGGAGGCTATCAGCCCCAGCATTTT
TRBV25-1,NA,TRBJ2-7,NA,CAASSPDTYEQYF,TGTGCCGCGTCGAGCCCAGACACCTACGAGCAGTACTTC
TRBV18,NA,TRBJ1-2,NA,CASSPPGLYPPYTF,TGTGCCAGCTCACCACCGGGCCTCTACCCCCCCTACACCTTC
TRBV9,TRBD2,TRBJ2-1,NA,CASSAPSGNSYNEQFF,TGTGCCAGCAGCGCCCCTAGCGGGAACTCCTACAATGAGCAGTTCTTC
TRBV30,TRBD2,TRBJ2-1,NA,CAWSSLAVSYNEQFF,TGTGCCTGGAGTTCACTAGCGGTCTCCTACAATGAGCAGTTCTTC
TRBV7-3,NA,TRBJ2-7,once,CASSKVVQGEQYF,TGTGCCAGCAGCAAAGTAGTGCAGGGCGAGCAGTACTTC
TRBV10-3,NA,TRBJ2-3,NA,CAISDRGLRDYTDTQYF,TGTGCCATCAGTGACCGAGGGTTGCGCGATTACACAGATACGCAGTATTTT
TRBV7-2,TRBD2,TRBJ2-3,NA,CASSLVAGVLDTQYF,TGTGCCAGCAGCTTAGTGGCGGGAGTTCTGGATACGCAGTATTTT
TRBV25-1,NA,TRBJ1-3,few,CASSDSSGNTIYF,TGTGCCAGCAGTGACAGCTCTGGAAACACCATATATTTT
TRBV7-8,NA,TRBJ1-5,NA,CASSLMQDSLYQPQHF,TGTGCCAGCAGCTTGATGCAGGACAGCCTATATCAGCCCCAGCATTTT
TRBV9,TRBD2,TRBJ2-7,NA,CASSVLGGRSDEQYF,TGTGCCAGCAGCGTTCTCGGCGGGAGGTCGGACGAGCAGTACTTC
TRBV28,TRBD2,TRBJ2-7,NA,CASSPPTGLATSEQYF,TGTGCCAGCAGTCCTCCCACGGGACTAGCGACATCCGAGCAGTACTTC
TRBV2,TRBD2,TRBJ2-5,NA,CASRKGTSGGVETQYF,TGTGCCAGTAGAAAAGGGACTAGCGGGGGAGTGGAGACCCAGTACTTC
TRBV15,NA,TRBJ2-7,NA,CATSSDRLSSYEQYF,TGTGCCACCAGCAGCGACAGGCTAAGCTCCTACGAGCAGTACTTC
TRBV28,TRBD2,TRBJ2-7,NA,CASSPSGRVREQYF,TGTGCCAGCAGTCCAAGCGGGAGGGTACGTGAGCAGTACTTC
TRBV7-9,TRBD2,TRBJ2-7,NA,CASSPFSSGSAHEQYF,TGTGCCAGCAGCCCCTTTTCTAGCGGGAGCGCCCACGAGCAGTACTTC
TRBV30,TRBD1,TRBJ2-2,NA,CAWSVGTGSTGELFF,TGTGCCTGGAGTGTGGGGACAGGGTCCACCGGGGAGCTGTTTTTT
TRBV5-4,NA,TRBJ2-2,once,CASSPSSGELFF,TGTGCCAGCAGTCCGAGCTCCGGGGAGCTGTTTTTT
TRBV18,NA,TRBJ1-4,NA,CASSPPVEREKLFF,TGTGCCAGCTCACCACCGGTGGAGCGAGAAAAACTGTTTTTT
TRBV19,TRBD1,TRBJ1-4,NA,CASRDSPFQNEKLFF,TGTGCCAGCCGGGACAGCCCCTTCCAAAATGAAAAACTGTTTTTT
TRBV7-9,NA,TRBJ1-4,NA,CASSESGTKNEKLFF,TGTGCCAGCAGCGAATCCGGGACAAAGAATGAAAAACTGTTTTTT